The 6 T cell receptor beta chains below all came from one sample that was sequenced in a study of beta chain features in type 1 diabetes (dated by TCRdb to the late 2010s). Libraries were constructed by the immunoSEQ multiplex PCR assay. The entire amount of isolated RNA was reverse transcribed using the High Capacity cDNA Reverse Transcription Kit, so the sequenced TCRB transcripts were expressed ones. In TCRdb, the immuneACCESS table is reduced to in-frame sequences with V and J assigned. These tables do not hold every clone; where another copy was compared, an unresolved V gene accounts for under half, and the others remain unexplained. The sample contains 350,000 to 450,000 clones, about 14% of them found a single time. Of the sample, approximately 0.02% is held by the ten largest clones. The sequencing input was naive CD4+ T cells from blood. In the paper's terms, the cell subset or site label means: true naive CD4+ T cells. Receptors were obtained from a young woman in good health.

The chain combines TRBV28 with TRBJ1-5; a weak D match, TRBD1 (5 bases). The CDR3 sequence is 12 residues long. Germline values: CDR1 MDHEN, CDR2 SYDVKM. V was clipped by 2 bases and J by 9 bases, with 8 bases between them. CDR3 nucleotide sequence: TGTGCCAGCAGTTTAGCGGGGGGGCCCCAGCATTTT. It translates to CASSLAGGPQHF.

This clone was seen only a few times. The chain combines TRBV6-5 with TRBJ2-7; D perhaps matches TRBD2 (6 bases). CDR1 is MNHEY and CDR2 is SVGAGI in the germline V gene. Trimming stripped 3 bases from V and 2 bases from J, with 14 bases between. The length of the CDR3 is 15 residues. The CDR3 spells CASSYSHSGTYEQYF. CDR3 sequence (DNA): TGTGCCAGCAGTTATTCCCATAGCGGCACCTACGAGCAGTACTTC.

The genes are TRBV30 and TRBJ1-1; tentatively, D is TRBD1 (6 bases). In germline, CDR1 is GTSNPN, CDR2 SVGIG (reference sequence). The CDR3 consists of 13 residues. Between the trimmed V and J ends, which lost 2 bases and 12 bases, there was a span of 19 bases. The CDR3 is CAWSPSGGRKTFF. The CDR3 DNA is TGTGCCTGGAGTCCGTCCGGGGGGCGTAAGACTTTCTTT.

V usage is TRBV25-1 and J usage is TRBJ2-4; 8 nucleotides line up with TRBD1. The CDR3 is made up of 15 amino acids. The germline CDR1 and CDR2 sequences are MGHDK and SYGVNS. V was pared by 0 bases and J by 6 bases, with 4 bases of the junction left unmatched. Here the CDR3 DNA reads TGTGCCAGCAGTGAATATCAGGGGGCTAGAAACATTCAGTACTTC. Protein product: CASSEYQGARNIQYF.

V is TRBV5-6 and J is TRBJ1-2, with 7 bases identical to TRBD1. Germline V gives CDR1 SGHDT, CDR2 YYEEEE. J was trimmed by 5 bases and V by 4 bases; bases with no gene match: 8. This CDR3 has 14 amino acids. This CDR3 reads CASSVDRVAYGYTF. DNA of the CDR3: TGTGCCAGCAGCGTCGACAGGGTAGCTTATGGCTACACCTTC.

The chain carries TRBV10-3 and TRBJ2-1; 8 positions agree with TRBD2. CDR1 and CDR2 from the germline V gene are ENHRY and SYGVKD. V shed 6 bases, J shed 5 bases, and the junction held 3 bases outside the gene matches. The CDR3 has 13 residues. The CDR3 here is CAIRTSAHNEQFF. Here the CDR3 DNA reads TGTGCCATCAGGACTAGCGCTCACAATGAGCAGTTCTTC.